This T cell receptor beta chain originates from a study of CD8 T cells in Susac syndrome. RNA totalling roughly 0.5 to 1 ug underwent reverse transcription with random hexamers. A single record per CDR3 protein comes from TCRdb applying MiXCR to the immunoSEQ multiplex PCR reads. The data show under 80,000 distinct CDR3 sequences, around 93% seen once. Trimming took 3 bases from V and 4 from J, leaving 16 bases between them. Germline-derived CDR1 and CDR2 are DFQATT and SNEGSKA (reference sequence). This CDR3 has 14 residues. The sequence was collected from a human donor with Susac syndrome. The sequenced material came from CD4+ T cells from PBMCs. This chain joins TRBV20-1 and TRBJ2-7, with a tentative D call TRBD1 (6 bases). CDR3 amino acids: CSASLPQGRYEQYF. In DNA form, the CDR3 reads TGCAGTGCTAGTTTACCACAGGGTCGGTACGAGCAGTACTTC.